The clone carrying this TCR beta chain occurred a few times. The antigen remains undetermined. In TCRdb, the 5' RACE reads were re-called with MiXCR into one record per CDR3 protein. The profile shows fewer than 350,000 distinct CDR3 sequences, 8.7% of them singletons. The data were obtained in a study of T cells after yellow fever vaccination. The overall study: Preparation of fractions with low cell numbers was performed using SMART-Seq v4 Ultra Low Input.

V lost 4 bases and J 4 bases, leaving 16 bases between the germline ends. From germline, CDR1 is SEHNR and CDR2 FQNEAQ (reference sequence). CDR3 length: 16 residues. Study-wide results and limits: In FACS-sorted repertoires, abundant clonotypes from the bulk population could appear as contaminants.

Sequences were derived from PBMCs, sampled on the day of the first yellow fever vaccination. This chain uses TRBV7-9 with TRBJ2-2; the D gene is possibly TRBD1 (6 bases). This TCR was recovered from a man aged 18 to 35 who received the YFV17D yellow fever vaccine. The CDR3, as DNA: TGTGCCAGCAGCTCGTCGGAGCTGGGGGCCACCGGGGAGCTGTTTTTT. Translation: CASSSSELGATGELFF.